This T cell receptor beta chain was found in a study of blood T cell repertoires in COVID-19. Only in-frame clones appear in the TCRdb table, and some are missing; sequencing was by immunoSEQ multiplex PCR. Among under 350,000 clones listed, 90% were seen once. Germline V gene sequence: CDR1 SGHRS, CDR2 YFSETQ. The CDR3 totals 15 residues. J gave up 8 bases and V 4 bases, and 10 bases lay outside the gene matches. This TCR was sampled from a woman in her thirties with COVID-19, enrolled during active disease. The sequenced sample was peripheral blood. The rearrangement links TRBV5-1 to TRBJ1-4; the match to TRBD1 covers 8 bases. The CDR3 nucleotides read TGCGCCAGCAGCGGGCCTCAGGGGGCAGGAGAAAAACTGTTTTTT. Translating it yields CASSGPQGAGEKLFF.